These T cell receptor beta chains were read from a single sample in a study of cytomegalovirus exposure and HLA in healthy donors. Profiled with immunoSEQ multiplex PCR; TCRdb holds only in-frame clones, not every one. This sample yields 97,000 or so clones, of which over 75% are seen a single time; about 6% belongs to the top ten. Sample: PBMCs. These receptors originate from a man aged 18-30 years in good health and CMV-seropositive. Each CDR3 is given with its conserved first and last residue. A D gene is named only where the DNA matches it firmly. Only part of the rows carry a size: once, few, many, or a class if the clone is expanded.

clone_size,v_call,d_call,j_call,cdr3_aa,cdr3_nt
many,TRBV6-5,NA,TRBJ1-2,CASSYGQPYYGYTF,TGTGCCAGCAGCTACGGACAGCCTTACTATGGCTACACCTTC
NA,TRBV5-1,TRBD1,TRBJ2-5,CASSLGQGKETQYF,TGCGCCAGCAGCTTGGGACAGGGGAAAGAGACCCAGTACTTC
NA,TRBV4-3,TRBD1,TRBJ2-2,CASSQHSLGQGFTGELFF,TGCGCCAGCAGCCAACACTCATTGGGACAGGGTTTTACCGGGGAGCTGTTTTTT
once,TRBV5-1,NA,TRBJ2-3,CASSIKTSGGTDTQYF,TGCGCCAGCAGCATAAAGACTAGTGGTGGCACAGATACGCAGTATTTT
NA,TRBV11-2,TRBD1,TRBJ1-1,CASSLATGTGIPEAFF,TGTGCCAGCAGCTTAGCCACCGGGACAGGGATCCCTGAAGCTTTCTTT
NA,TRBV6-6,NA,TRBJ2-7,CASSFGGGGQEQYF,TGTGCCAGCAGTTTTGGGGGCGGGGGACAAGAGCAGTACTTC
NA,TRBV9,NA,TRBJ2-5,CASSVTSGLYQETQYF,TGTGCCAGCAGCGTAACGTCAGGGCTGTACCAAGAGACCCAGTACTTC
NA,TRBV6-1,NA,TRBJ1-3,CASSELASGNTIYF,TGTGCCAGCAGTGAACTGGCATCGGGAAACACCATATATTTT
NA,TRBV5-1,TRBD1,TRBJ1-5,CASSPTGTAYQPQHF,TGCGCCAGCAGCCCCACCGGGACAGCCTATCAGCCCCAGCATTTT
NA,TRBV4-3,TRBD2,TRBJ2-1,CASSQDLAGGRGEQFF,TGCGCCAGCAGCCAAGATCTAGCGGGAGGGCGGGGTGAGCAGTTCTTC
NA,TRBV6-1,TRBD1,TRBJ2-2,CASPNGTGEAGELFF,TGTGCCAGCCCAAACGGGACAGGGGAGGCCGGGGAGCTGTTTTTT
NA,TRBV27,NA,TRBJ2-6,CASSLSRAGANVLTF,TGTGCCAGCAGTTTATCCAGGGCTGGGGCCAACGTCCTGACTTTC
NA,TRBV30,TRBD1,TRBJ2-7,CAWNPGTGNHEQYF,TGTGCCTGGAACCCCGGGACAGGGAATCACGAGCAGTACTTC
NA,TRBV7-3,NA,TRBJ2-1,CASSLSGTDNNEQFF,TGTGCCAGCAGCTTAAGTGGGACTGACAACAATGAGCAGTTCTTC
NA,TRBV7-2,TRBD2,TRBJ2-1,CASSRAAGGNNNEQFF,TGTGCCAGCAGCCGAGCGGCGGGGGGGAACAACAATGAGCAGTTCTTC
NA,TRBV9,TRBD2,TRBJ2-7,CASSPKREGTYEQYF,TGTGCCAGCAGCCCGAAGCGGGAGGGAACCTACGAGCAGTACTTC
NA,TRBV5-4,TRBD1,TRBJ2-7,CASSSNLGTGSYEQYF,TGTGCCAGCAGCTCAAATTTGGGGACAGGCTCCTACGAGCAGTACTTC
once,TRBV7-2,NA,TRBJ2-5,CASSRGFQETQYF,TGTGCCAGCAGCCGAGGCTTCCAAGAGACCCAGTACTTC
NA,TRBV4-2,TRBD1,TRBJ2-1,CASSQDFIGTGAFDEQFF,TGTGCCAGCAGCCAAGACTTTATCGGGACAGGGGCGTTCGATGAGCAGTTCTTC
NA,TRBV7-2,NA,TRBJ2-5,CASSLDGSPVTQYF,TGTGCCAGCAGCTTAGACGGGAGCCCCGTGACCCAGTACTTC